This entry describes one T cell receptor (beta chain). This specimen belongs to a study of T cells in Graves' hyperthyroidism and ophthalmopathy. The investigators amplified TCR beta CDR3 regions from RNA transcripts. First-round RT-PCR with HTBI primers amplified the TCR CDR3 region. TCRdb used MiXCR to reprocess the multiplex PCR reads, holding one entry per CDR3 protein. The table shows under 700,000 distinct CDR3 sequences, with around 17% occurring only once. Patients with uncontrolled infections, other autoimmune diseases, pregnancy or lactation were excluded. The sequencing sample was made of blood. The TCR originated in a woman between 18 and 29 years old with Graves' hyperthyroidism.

CDR3 region: CSVSENYGYTF. In DNA, the CDR3 is TGCAGTGTATCGGAAAACTATGGCTACACCTTC. The chain recombines TRBV20-1 with TRBJ1-2, with no clear D. The V gene's germline CDR1 is DFQATT and CDR2 SNEGSKA (reference sequence). Trimming stripped 7 bases from V and 2 bases from J, with 8 bases between. There are 11 residues in the CDR3.